This T cell receptor (beta chain) was recorded in a study of T cells in Graves' hyperthyroidism and ophthalmopathy. The study's findings and limits: Expanded thyroid clonotypes (above 0.001) were mostly also found in blood.

There were TCR beta CDR3 regions amplified from RNA transcripts. First-round RT-PCR targeting the TCR CDR3 was performed with the HTBI primer set. TCRdb fed the multiplex PCR reads into MiXCR, producing one record per CDR3 protein. This table has a few hundred thousand distinct CDR3 sequences, 15% to 20% appearing once. This clonotype was recorded many times. The antigen is undetermined. The CDR3 has 13 residues. V dropped 4 bases and J dropped 8 bases, with 11 bases sitting between them. Germline CDR1 SGHVS, CDR2 FQNEAQ. The diagnostic basis comprised clinical symptoms, serum thyroxine and TRAb, thyroid ultrasound and orbital computed tomography.

The sequencing input was blood. The J gene is TRBJ2-2, the V gene TRBV7-8; D remains unclear. The clonotype was recovered from a woman aged 30 to 39 with Graves' ophthalmopathy. The CDR3 protein is CASSSDLGGELFF. CDR3 coding DNA: TGTGCCAGCAGCTCGGACCTGGGAGGGGAGCTGTTTTTT.